Ten or more counts support the clone carrying this T cell receptor beta chain. The antigen remains undetermined. This record comes from a study of T-cell memory formation after mild COVID-19. Whole-study results and caveats: There were some responding clones in pre-infection memory, which suggested that cross-reactive memory had joined. Clones that got smaller from day 15 to 85 had even CD4/CD8, while clones growing later tipped toward CD4+.

TCRdb re-analysed the 5' RACE reads in MiXCR, keeping a single row per CDR3 protein. The sample comprises almost 250,000 distinct CDR3 sequences, roughly 15% of which are singletons, and 2% to 2.5% rests with the top ten. The germline gives CDR1 SGHNT, CDR2 YYREEE (reference sequence). This CDR3 is 15 amino acids long. V lost 6 bases to trimming and J lost 6 bases; unmatched junction nucleotides: 10. The sample consisted of PBMCs or a T cell subset sorted from them (not recorded which). The chain carries TRBV5-4 and TRBJ2-1, with 9 bases that match TRBD2. The clonotype was recovered from an adult woman who had mild COVID-19 (a few samples of this study predate the infection). Cell type and time point are not known. CDR3 in amino acids: CASNGLAGPLNEQFF. The CDR3 DNA follows: TGTGCCAGCAATGGGCTAGCGGGGCCTCTCAATGAGCAGTTCTTC.